The source of this TCR beta chain is a study of T cells after yellow fever vaccination. With 4 bases removed from V and 8 bases from J, the gap between germline ends came to 18 bases. The CDR3 runs 15 residues. Germline V gene lookup returns CDR1 LGHNA and CDR2 YSLEER. Overall study results and limits: Abundant clonotypes (contaminants from the bulk population) could be present in FACS-sorted repertoires. The booster response re-showed most primary clones: 96% CD4, approximately 85% CD8.

Conversion of TCR transcripts into cDNA relied on 5'RACE template switching, which added a universal primer site and UMIs. TCRdb passed the 5' RACE reads through MiXCR, listing each CDR3 protein once. The table records fewer than 450,000 distinct CDR3 sequences, approximately 3.9% of them present only once. This clonotype has a count of ten or more. The antigen is unknown. This clonotype was sampled from a man younger than 35 who received the YFV17D yellow fever vaccine. The chain carries TRBV4-3 and TRBJ1-3, with D possibly matching TRBD1 (6 bases). The sequenced sample was PBMCs, obtained 5 days after the yellow fever booster vaccination. The CDR3 DNA reads TGCGCCAGCAGCCCCGAACGGGCCAGGGGACACACCATATATTTT. Translated: CASSPERARGHTIYF.